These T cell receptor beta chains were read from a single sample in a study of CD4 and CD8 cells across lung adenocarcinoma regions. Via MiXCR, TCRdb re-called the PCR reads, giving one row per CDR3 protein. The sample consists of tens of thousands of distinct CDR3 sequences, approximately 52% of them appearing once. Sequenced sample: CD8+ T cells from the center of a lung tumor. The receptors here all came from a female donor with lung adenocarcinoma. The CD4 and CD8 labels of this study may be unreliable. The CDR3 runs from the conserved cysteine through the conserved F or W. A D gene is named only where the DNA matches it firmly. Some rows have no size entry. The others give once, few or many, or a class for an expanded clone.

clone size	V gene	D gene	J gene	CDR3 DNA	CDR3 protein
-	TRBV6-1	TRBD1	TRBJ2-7	TGTGCCAGCAGCGCGACAGGGTCCTACGAGCAGTACTTC	CASSATGSYEQYF
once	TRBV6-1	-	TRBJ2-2	TGTGCCAGCAGTAAACCGACAGCTACGATCACCGGGGAGCTGTTTTTT	CASSKPTATITGELFF
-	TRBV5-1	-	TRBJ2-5	TGTGCGAGCAGCGGAGCCCGTGCCCAAGAGACCCAGTACTTC	CASSGARAQETQYF
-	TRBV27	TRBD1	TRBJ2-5	TGTGCCAGGGGGCAGGGGGTCGGAGTCACAGAGACGCAGTACTTT	CARGQGVGVTETQYF
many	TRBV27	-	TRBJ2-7	TGTGCCAGCAGTTTATCCAGGCAGGCCTACGAGCAGTACTTC	CASSLSRQAYEQYF
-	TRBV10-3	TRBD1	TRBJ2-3	TGTGCCAGCAGTGATCCACTCAAAGGGGGCAGGACCGGGGCGCAGTTTTTT	CASSDPLKGGRTGAQFF
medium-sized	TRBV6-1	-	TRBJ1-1	TGTGCCAGCAGCTGGGTGAACACTGAAGCTTTCTTT	CASSWVNTEAFF
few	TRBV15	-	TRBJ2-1	TGTGCCACCAGCAGAGCAAACAGGGGAGCGGGAAATGAGCAGTTCTTC	CATSRANRGAGNEQFF
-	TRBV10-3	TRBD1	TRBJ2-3	TGTGGCGTCAGGGGGCAGACTACCACAGATACTCAGTATTTC	CGVRGQTTTDTQYF
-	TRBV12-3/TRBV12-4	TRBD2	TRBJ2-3	TGTGCCAGCAGTTTGGGGCTGGGAGGGACAGATACGCAGTATTTT	CASSLGLGGTDTQYF
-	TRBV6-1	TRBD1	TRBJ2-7	TGTGCCAGCAGAACCTGGACAGGCTGGGAGGAGCAGTACTTC	CASRTWTGWEEQYF
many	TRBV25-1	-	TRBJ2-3	TGTGCCAGCAGTGACGACCTCCAGGACACGCAGTATTTT	CASSDDLQDTQYF
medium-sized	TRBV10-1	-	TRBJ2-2	TGCGCCAGCAGTGAGAGGGGGGGGAGGGCCGGGGAGCTGTTTTTT	CASSERGGRAGELFF
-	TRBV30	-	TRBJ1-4	TGTGCCTGGAGTGTGGGGGCCCCGGGTGAAAAACTGTTTTTT	CAWSVGAPGEKLFF
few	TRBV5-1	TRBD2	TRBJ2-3	TGCGCCAGCAGCTGGCCACCGGGGGGGCAAGTGACAGATACGCAGTATTTT	CASSWPPGGQVTDTQYF
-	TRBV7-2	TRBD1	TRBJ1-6	TGTGCCAGCAGCCCAGGACAGGGTTATAATTCACCCCTCCACTTT	CASSPGQGYNSPLHF
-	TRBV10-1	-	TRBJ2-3	TGCGCCAGCAAGGGCCGGCGAGACCCAGACACGCAGTACTTT	CASKGRRDPDTQYF
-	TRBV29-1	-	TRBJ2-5	TGCAGCGGCCTCCCCTGGGGGGCAGGTGAGACCCAGTACTTC	CSGLPWGAGETQYF
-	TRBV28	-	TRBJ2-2	TGTGCCAGCAGAACCGGGACTTGGAACACCGGGGAGCTGTTTTTT	CASRTGTWNTGELFF
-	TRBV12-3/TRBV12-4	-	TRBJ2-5	TGTGCCAGCAGCCCCCAAAGGGGGGAGACCCAGTACTTC	CASSPQRGETQYF
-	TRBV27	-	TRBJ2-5	TGTGCCAGCAGGGGGCGTGTCCAAAACACCCAGTACTTC	CASRGRVQNTQYF
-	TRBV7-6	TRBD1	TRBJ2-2	TGTGCCAGCGGCCGACAGGGGCACACCGGGGAGCTGTTTTTT	CASGRQGHTGELFF
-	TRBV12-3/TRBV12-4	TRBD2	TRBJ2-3	TGTGCCAGCAGTCCCCCCCGGGGGACTAGCAAGGAGACGCAGTATTTT	CASSPPRGTSKETQYF
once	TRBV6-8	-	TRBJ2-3	TGCGGCAGCAGTGGGCAGAGGGACACAGATATGCAGTATTTC	CGSSGQRDTDMQYF
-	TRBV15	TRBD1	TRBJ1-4	TGTGCCACCGGCGACAGGGGGCTGAGGGAAAAACTGTTTTTT	CATGDRGLREKLFF
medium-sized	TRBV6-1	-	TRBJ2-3	TGTGCCAGCAGTGCTACAGGTTTTCCGGCAGATACGCAGTATTTT	CASSATGFPADTQYF
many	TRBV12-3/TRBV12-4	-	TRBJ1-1	TGTGCCAGCAGTTTTTGGGGGGCCGGGGAGAACACTGAAGCTTTCTTT	CASSFWGAGENTEAFF
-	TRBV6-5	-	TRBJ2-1	TGTGCCAGCAGTTACCTAACTAGCTACAATGAGCAGTTCTTC	CASSYLTSYNEQFF
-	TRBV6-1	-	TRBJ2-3	TGTGCGAGCAGGAGGGGACCTGACGAAGATACCCAGTATTTC	CASRRGPDEDTQYF
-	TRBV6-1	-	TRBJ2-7	TGTGCCAGCAGACCCGGGGGAGATCCTCCTGACGAGCAGTACTTC	CASRPGGDPPDEQYF
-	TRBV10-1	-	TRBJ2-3	TGCGCCAGCAGTGAGGGCCCAACGACTATGCAGTATTTT	CASSEGPTTMQYF
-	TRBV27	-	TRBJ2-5	TGTGCCAGCGGTGCTGGGGGACGTAGCCAAGAGACCCAGTACTTT	CASGAGGRSQETQYF
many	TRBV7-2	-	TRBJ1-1	TGTGCCAGCAGCCGGGGGGGGCGGGTGGTAACTGAAGCTTTCTTT	CASSRGGRVVTEAFF
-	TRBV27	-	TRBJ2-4	TGTGCCAGCAGCGTAAGGGGGCGGGGAGCCAAAAACACGCAGTATTTC	CASSVRGRGAKNTQYF
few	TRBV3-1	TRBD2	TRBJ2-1	TGTGCCAGCAGCCCGCTAACCGCCGGGACTAGCGACTGGAATGAGCAGTTCTTC	CASSPLTAGTSDWNEQFF
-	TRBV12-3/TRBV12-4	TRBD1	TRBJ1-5	TGTGCCAGCAGCCCCGGGACAGGGATGAGCGAGGGTCAGCCCCAGCATTTT	CASSPGTGMSEGQPQHF
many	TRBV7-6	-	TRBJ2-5	TGTGCCAGCAGCTTAGCTCCCCAAGAGACCCAGTACTTC	CASSLAPQETQYF
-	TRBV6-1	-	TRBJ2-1	TGTGCCAGCAGTGGGGGTAGGGGGACCGGGTTGGGGGAGCAGTTCTTC	CASSGGRGTGLGEQFF
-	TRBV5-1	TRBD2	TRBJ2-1	TGCGCCAGCAGCTTGGTTCCTAGCGGAGCATTGAATGAGCAGTTCTTC	CASSLVPSGALNEQFF
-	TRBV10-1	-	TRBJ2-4	TGCGCCAGCAAGGGGCGGCAAGCCAAAAACACTCAGTACTTT	CASKGRQAKNTQYF
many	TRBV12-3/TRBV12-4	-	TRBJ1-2	TGTGCCAGCGGGACTTATGGCTACACCTTC	CASGTYGYTF
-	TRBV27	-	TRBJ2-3	TGTGCCAGGGGTTTTGGGGGCAGACAACAAGAGACGCAGTACTTT	CARGFGGRQQETQYF
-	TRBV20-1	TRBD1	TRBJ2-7	TGCAGTGTTCCCCGCGGACAGGACCCGTACGAGCAGTACTTC	CSVPRGQDPYEQYF
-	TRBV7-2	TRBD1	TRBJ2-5	TGTGCCAGCAGCCTACAGGGGGCCGGGGAGACCCAGTACTTC	CASSLQGAGETQYF
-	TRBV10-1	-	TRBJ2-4	TGCGCGAGCAGCGTCTCCCGGCTGGCAATCAAAGACATGCAGTACTTT	CASSVSRLAIKDMQYF
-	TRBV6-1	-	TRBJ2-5	TGTGCCAGCAGTAAGAGAGGGCGGGAGACCCAGTACTTC	CASSKRGRETQYF
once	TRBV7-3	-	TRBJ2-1	TGTGCCAGCAGACCGAGCGGGTCCGGCAATGAGCAGTTCTTC	CASRPSGSGNEQFF
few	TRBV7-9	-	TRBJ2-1	TGTGCCAGCAGCCAAAGTGGAGGCGTCGTATCCTACGAGCAGTTCTTC	CASSQSGGVVSYEQFF
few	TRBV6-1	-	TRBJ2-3	TGTGCCAGCACAGGCCCAGTTGGAGTGGATACGCAGTATTTT	CASTGPVGVDTQYF
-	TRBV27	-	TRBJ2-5	TGTGCCCGCGGAGGCTGTGACGAAAAGACCCAGTACTTC	CARGGCDEKTQYF
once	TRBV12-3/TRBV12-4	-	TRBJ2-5	TGTGCCAGCAGCTTACGGAAAGAGACGCAGTACTTC	CASSLRKETQYF
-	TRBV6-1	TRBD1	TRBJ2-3	TGTGCCAGCAGTGAAGCGGTCATCCAGGGAGCGAACACAGGGGAGCAGTATTTT	CASSEAVIQGANTGEQYF
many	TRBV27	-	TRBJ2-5	TGTGCCAGCAGTTCGGGCAGCGCTCAAGAGACCCAGTACTTC	CASSSGSAQETQYF
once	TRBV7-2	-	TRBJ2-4	TGTGCCAGCAGCGTGGGGGGGGGGCAGCGGGACAAAGAGATCCAGTACTTC	CASSVGGGQRDKEIQYF
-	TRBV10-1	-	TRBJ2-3	TGCGCGGGGAGAGGGCGACGTGACCCAGAGACGCAGTATTTT	CAGRGRRDPETQYF
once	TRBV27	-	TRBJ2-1	TGTGCCAGCAGTGTTTCTGACTACAATGAGCAGTTCTTC	CASSVSDYNEQFF
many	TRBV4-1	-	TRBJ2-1	TGCGCCAGCAGCCAAAAAGACGGGGCTTGGAATGAGCAGTTCTTC	CASSQKDGAWNEQFF
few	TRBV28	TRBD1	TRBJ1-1	TGTGCCAGCAGGGAGGACAGGCCCATCACTGAAGCTTTCTTT	CASREDRPITEAFF
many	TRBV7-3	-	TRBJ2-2	TGTGCCAGCAGTCATAATATAAAGGGGACCGGGGAGCTGTTTTTT	CASSHNIKGTGELFF
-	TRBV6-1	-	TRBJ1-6	TGTGCCAGCAGTCAGTCTGTGGGCGTATCACCCCTCCACTTT	CASSQSVGVSPLHF